This TCR beta chain was sequenced during a study of lymphopenia after photon versus proton radiotherapy. Libraries were prepared by immunoSEQ multiplex PCR; TCRdb keeps only in-frame clonotypes and omits some of them. Of approximately 45,000 clones listed, approximately 83% were seen once; the top ten hold about 2.2%. This clone appeared a few times. Sequences were derived from peripheral blood, sampled from a patient treated with photon-based radiotherapy. The receptor's source is a man between 40 and 49 years old with gastric cancer.

This chain's CDR3 is CASGGTGNWSPLHF. The CDR3 bases are TGTGCCAGCGGGGGGACAGGGAATTGGTCACCCCTCCACTTT. V gene TRBV2 combines with J gene TRBJ1-6; TRBD1 agrees at 9 bases. Per germline, CDR1 SNHLY and CDR2 FYNNEI. The junction had 9 bases not matched to a gene; V was cut back by 8 bases and J by 10 bases. The CDR3 spans 14 residues.